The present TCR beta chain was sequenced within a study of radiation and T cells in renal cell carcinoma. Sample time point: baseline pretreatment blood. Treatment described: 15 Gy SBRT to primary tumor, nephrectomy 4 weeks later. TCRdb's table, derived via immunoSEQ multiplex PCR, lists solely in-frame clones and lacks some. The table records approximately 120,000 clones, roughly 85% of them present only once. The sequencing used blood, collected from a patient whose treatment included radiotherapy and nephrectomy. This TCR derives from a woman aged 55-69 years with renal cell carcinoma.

The CDR3 is CSVQPRSTDTQYF. The CDR3 DNA sequence: TGCAGCGTTCAACCCCGGAGCACAGATACGCAGTATTTT. This chain connects TRBV29-1 to TRBJ2-3; the D is unclear. The CDR3 extends over 13 amino acids. V shed 5 bases and J shed 0 bases, with 9 bases lying between them. Germline CDR1 SQVTM, CDR2 ANQGSEA.